This T cell receptor beta chain was identified during a study of blood T cells in healthy people across ages. A sample-barcoded 5' primer and a J-beta primer mix were used in a second PCR of roughly 7 to 11 cycles. TCRdb passed the 5' RACE reads through MiXCR, listing each CDR3 protein once. The repertoire consists of 1.5 million to 2 million distinct CDR3 sequences, with 28% occurring once and the leading ten covering roughly 8.2%. The sample consisted of blood. The clonotype comes from a woman younger than 45 in good health.

In DNA, the CDR3 is TGTGCCAGCAGCGTAGGGGGGACACTATCTAACTATGGCTACACCTTC. Protein product: CASSVGGTLSNYGYTF. The chain couples TRBV9 to TRBJ1-2; perhaps TRBD1 as D (6 bases). This CDR3 spans 16 amino acids. Germline V lookup: CDR1 SGDLS, CDR2 YYNGEE. Trimming removed 0 bases from V and 0 bases from J, with 12 bases in between.